Following are 21 T cell receptor beta chains from one sample sequenced in a study of T cell responses to AZD1222 COVID-19 vaccine. Sequencing used immunoSEQ multiplex PCR; TCRdb keeps in-frame clones, though not all of them. The sample includes about 130,000 clones, 90% to 95% of them seen just once. The sequences come from peripheral blood, collected on day 0 of AZD1222 vaccination. The receptors were sampled from an adult in good health.

The V call is TRBV2, the J call TRBJ2-1; D gene uncertain. Germline CDR1 is SNHLY and CDR2 is FYNNEI. V was pared by 10 bases and J by 10 bases, with 11 bases between. The CDR3 has 10 amino acids. The CDR3 DNA sequence: TGTGCCACTCAAAACACGGAGCAGTTCTTC. Amino acid sequence: CATQNTEQFF.

The chain couples TRBV23-1 to TRBJ2-7; 11 nucleotides agree with TRBD1. TRBV23-1 is marked as an open reading frame, function uncertain. V shed 9 bases and J 2 bases; nucleotides not matched to a gene: 6. This CDR3 region has 14 residues. The CDR3 DNA sequence: TGCGCCAGATGTAGGGGACAGGGGGCCTACGAGCAGTACTTC. It yields the protein CARCRGQGAYEQYF.

Only one count was recorded for this clone. The genes are TRBV4-2 and TRBJ2-7; unclear D gene. The germline gives CDR1 LGHNA, CDR2 YNFKEQ. Trimming stripped 0 bases from V and 2 bases from J, with 11 bases between. The CDR3 loop spans 15 amino acids. CDR3 loop: CASSQDLTDTYEQYF. The CDR3 DNA is TGTGCCAGCAGCCAAGATTTAACAGACACCTACGAGCAGTACTTC.

The chain recombines TRBV7-6 with TRBJ2-7; D is ambiguous. This CDR3 has 13 residues. CDR1 SGHVS and CDR2 FNYEAQ come from the germline V gene. The germline V and J ends were trimmed by 5 bases and 1 base, with 9 bases remaining between them. CDR3 loop: CASSAGPSYEQYF. The CDR3 bases are TGTGCCAGCAGCGCCGGGCCTTCCTACGAGCAGTACTTC.

The chain couples TRBV9 to TRBJ2-7; 8 bases are shared with TRBD2. J lost 5 bases, V lost 3 bases, and 7 bases had no gene match. Per the germline V gene, CDR1 is SGDLS and CDR2 is YYNGEE. The CDR3 is 14 amino acids. This CDR3 reads CASSEVGGVDEQYF. The CDR3 nucleotides read TGTGCCAGCAGCGAGGTCGGGGGGGTAGACGAGCAGTACTTC.

The chain links TRBV6-2 or TRBV6-3 to TRBJ2-7, with D unclear. Looked up from germline, CDR1 is MNHEY and CDR2 is SVGEGT. V shed 5 bases and J shed 4 bases, with 9 bases lying between them. The CDR3 length is 12 residues. Written as DNA, the CDR3 is TGTGCCAGCAGTACTTGGGGTTACGAGCAGTACTTC. It translates to CASSTWGYEQYF.

This clone was counted only a few times. CDR3 DNA: TGTGCCAGCAGCTACCTTAAGGGAGTCACCGGGGAGCTGTTTTTT. Its translation: CASSYLKGVTGELFF. The chain is built from TRBV7-9 and TRBJ2-2, with D tentatively TRBD2 (5 bases). Germline V gives CDR1 SEHNR, CDR2 FQNEAQ (reference sequence). The CDR3 covers 15 residues. V was trimmed by 4 bases and J by 4 bases, leaving 13 bases between them.

The J gene is TRBJ2-2, the V gene TRBV6-2 or TRBV6-3, with 8 bases lining up with TRBD2. CDR1 and CDR2 from the germline V gene are MNHEY and SVGEGT. There are 16 residues in the CDR3. J was trimmed by 3 bases and V by 4 bases; bases with no gene match: 7. Here the CDR3 reads CASSSPTSEYTGELFF. The CDR3 DNA sequence: TGTGCCAGCAGTTCCCCGACTAGCGAGTACACCGGGGAGCTGTTTTTT.

Here the CDR3 reads CANELRQGHQPQHF. Here the CDR3 DNA reads TGCGCCAACGAACTACGACAGGGGCATCAGCCCCAGCATTTT. The J gene is TRBJ1-5, the V gene TRBV23-1; 8 nucleotides agree with TRBD1. TRBV23-1 counts as an open reading frame of uncertain function. This CDR3 region has 14 residues. With 10 bases clipped from V and 5 bases from J, the junction kept 10 bases outside the gene matches.

The chain employs TRBV18 and TRBJ2-7; TRBD1 might be the D (6 bases). Trimming cost V 2 bases and J 3 bases, with 14 bases left between them. Germline assignment: CDR1 KGHSH and CDR2 LQKENI. The CDR3 is made up of 15 amino acids. CDR3 in DNA: TGTGCCAGCTCACCAACGATCGGACAGAACTACGAGCAGTACTTC. As protein: CASSPTIGQNYEQYF.

This clone was picked up one time. The chain uses TRBV28 and TRBJ1-2; maybe TRBD1 (5 bases). Germline CDR1 MDHEN, CDR2 SYDVKM. CDR3 size: 12 residues. V lost 3 bases and J 7 bases, leaving 9 bases between the germline ends. DNA for the CDR3: TGTGCCAGCAGTTTCTTAAGGGGTGGCTACACCTTC. Amino acid sequence: CASSFLRGGYTF.

The chain has TRBV7-8 and TRBJ1-1; 7 bases match TRBD1. The trim removed 5 bases at V and 0 bases at J, leaving 9 bases unmatched. Germline V gene sequence: CDR1 SGHVS, CDR2 FQNEAQ. The CDR3 consists of 16 residues. The CDR3, as DNA: TGTGCCAGCAGCGCATGGGGACAGCAGGTGAACACTGAAGCTTTCTTT. The encoded protein is CASSAWGQQVNTEAFF.

The chain couples TRBV10-1 to TRBJ2-3, with TRBD2 as a possible D gene (6 bases). This CDR3 is 14 amino acids long. V was clipped by 7 bases and J by 0 bases, with 11 bases between them. Germline assignment: CDR1 WNHNN and CDR2 SYGVQD (reference sequence). CDR3 in DNA: TGCGCCAGCATGAACAGCGGGAGCACAGATACGCAGTATTTT. Protein sequence: CASMNSGSTDTQYF.

The chain has TRBV6-5 and TRBJ1-2; TRBD1 matches at 11 bases. CDR1 is MNHEY, CDR2 SVGAGI, per germline. Trimming took 5 bases from V and 6 from J; bases not matched to a gene: 8. This CDR3 region has 15 residues. The CDR3 DNA sequence: TGTGCCAGCAGTCCCCGGACAGGGGGCCATAATGGCTACACCTTC. Translated: CASSPRTGGHNGYTF.

The chain is built from TRBV18 and TRBJ2-7; TRBD1 agrees at 7 bases. The CDR3 consists of 15 residues. Trimming took 3 bases from V and 6 from J; bases not matched to a gene: 11. Germline CDR1 and CDR2: KGHSH and LQKENI. CDR3 loop: CASSPNPGQLVEQYF. CDR3 DNA sequence: TGTGCCAGCTCACCGAACCCGGGACAGCTGGTCGAGCAGTACTTC. Variable domain in full (rest from reference TRBV18 and TRBJ2-7): NAGVMQNPRHLVRRRGQEARLRCSPMKGHSHVYWYRQLPEEGLKFMVYLQKENIIDESGMPKERFSAEFPKEGPSILRIQQVVRGDSAAYFCASSPNPGQLVEQYFGPGTRLTVT.

The chain links TRBV7-2 to TRBJ2-1; D gene uncertain. The CDR3 runs 12 residues. Trimming cost V 4 bases and J 8 bases, with 9 bases left between them. Germline V lookup: CDR1 SGHTA, CDR2 FQGNSA. CDR3: CASSSVGDEQFF. CDR3 DNA sequence: TGTGCCAGCAGCTCGGTCGGCGATGAGCAGTTCTTC.

Only one count was recorded for this clone. This chain joins TRBV4-1 and TRBJ2-2; no firm D call. The germline V gene encodes CDR1 MGHRA and CDR2 YSYEKL. V dropped 0 bases and J dropped 7 bases, with 12 bases sitting between them. The CDR3 has 15 amino acids. CDR3 coding DNA: TGCGCCAGCAGCCAAGAACACTCGGGTAGCGGGGAGCTGTTTTTT. Protein: CASSQEHSGSGELFF.

The chain recombines TRBV5-6 with TRBJ2-3; 10 bases are a match to TRBD1. The CDR3 runs 15 residues. CDR1 SGHDT and CDR2 YYEEEE come from the germline V gene. After removal of 4 bases from V and 11 bases from J, the junction contained 13 bases not matched to a gene. Written as DNA, the CDR3 is TGTGCCAGCAGCGAGACAGGGGGCGCAGAAAAGAAGCAGTATTTT. Translating gives CASSETGGAEKKQYF. The entire variable domain, with the rest obtained from reference TRBV5-6 and TRBJ2-3, is as follows: DAGVTQSPTHLIKTRGQQVTLRCSPKSGHDTVSWYQQALGQGPQFIFQYYEEEERQRGNFPDRFSGHQFPNYSSELNVNALLLGDSALYLCASSETGGAEKKQYFGPGTRLTVL.

This chain uses TRBV5-1 with TRBJ1-2; D remains ambiguous. CDR3 size: 13 residues. The germline gives CDR1 SGHRS, CDR2 YFSETQ. With 4 bases removed from V and 1 base from J, the gap between germline ends came to 8 bases. This chain's CDR3 is CASSPAGNYGYTF. The CDR3 DNA reads TGCGCCAGCAGCCCGGCTGGTAACTATGGCTACACCTTC.

The chain joins TRBV24-1 to TRBJ2-3, with D maybe TRBD1 (5 bases). V was trimmed by 0 bases and J by 4 bases, leaving 13 bases between them. CDR3 length: 16 amino acids. The germline V gene has CDR1 KGHDR and CDR2 SFDVKD. The CDR3 region has the DNA TGTGCCACCAGTGATTTGAGGGCAGGGAACGCAGATACGCAGTATTTT. This codes for CATSDLRAGNADTQYF.

The V and J genes are TRBV14 and TRBJ2-3; no clear D. The V end lost 1 base, the J end lost 2 bases, and 28 bases lay between the germline ends. The CDR3 loop spans 21 amino acids. CDR1 is SGHDN, CDR2 FVKESK, per germline. The DNA for the CDR3 is TGTGCCAGCAGCCAAGGGGGTTGGCTAGACGAGAGTGTCACCACCACAGATACGCAGTATTTT. Amino acids: CASSQGGWLDESVTTTDTQYF.